The 30 T cell receptor beta chains reported below all come from one sample, sequenced in a study of cytomegalovirus exposure and HLA in healthy donors. PCR was performed using 60 Vbeta and 13 Jbeta primers. The assay was immunoSEQ multiplex PCR, and TCRdb's table has in-frame clones only and misses some. The table records 150,000 to 200,000 clones, around 80% of them present only once. The source material was PBMCs. Every receptor here comes from a woman in her twenties or thirties in good health and CMV-seronegative.

The chain has TRBV4-3 and TRBJ2-6; possible D gene TRBD2, 6 bases. V was clipped by 2 bases and J by 1 base, with 12 bases between them. The CDR3 spans 17 residues. Germline CDR1 LGHNA, CDR2 YSLEER. CDR3 sequence reads: CASSQSGRLSGANVLTF. DNA for the CDR3: TGCGCCAGCAGCCAATCGGGGAGGCTTTCTGGGGCCAACGTCCTGACTTTC.

The V call is TRBV4-2, the J call TRBJ1-3; no reliable D call. Germline V lookup: CDR1 LGHNA, CDR2 YNFKEQ. The CDR3 is made up of 16 amino acids. Trimming shortened V by 0 bases and J by 1 base, and 10 bases separated the two germline ends. CDR3 in amino acids: CASSQDWSLSGNTIYF. In DNA, the CDR3 is TGTGCCAGCAGCCAAGATTGGAGTCTTTCTGGAAACACCATATATTTT.

The chain has TRBV5-5 and TRBJ2-7; tentatively, D is TRBD1 (5 bases). V lost 2 bases, J lost 1 base, and 13 bases lay in between. The germline V gene has CDR1 SGHKS and CDR2 YYEKEE (reference sequence). There are 15 residues in the CDR3. CDR3 in amino acids: CASSLYRTRSYEQYF. CDR3 nucleotides: TGTGCCAGCAGCTTATACAGGACCAGATCCTACGAGCAGTACTTC. Full variable domain (missing parts from reference TRBV5-5 and TRBJ2-7): DAGVTQSPTHLIKTRGQQVTLRCSPISGHKSVSWYQQVLGQGPQFIFQYYEKEERGRGNFPDRFSARQFPNYSSELNVNALLLGDSALYLCASSLYRTRSYEQYFGPGTRLTVT.

The chain recombines TRBV4-3 with TRBJ2-1; 12 bases fit TRBD2. This CDR3 comprises 19 residues. Germline V gene data show CDR1 as LGHNA and CDR2 as YSLEER. V was clipped by 4 bases and J by 1 base; unmatched bases: 11. This chain's CDR3 is CASSPVIQLAGGSYNEQFF. The CDR3 region has the DNA TGCGCCAGCAGCCCGGTCATACAACTAGCGGGAGGTTCCTACAATGAGCAGTTCTTC.

This clone appeared a single time. The V call is TRBV27, the J call TRBJ2-1; 11 positions match TRBD2. V lost 7 bases, J lost 6 bases, and 8 bases stayed unmatched. The CDR3 runs 15 residues. From germline, CDR1 is MNHEY and CDR2 SMNVEV (reference sequence). As DNA, the CDR3 is TGTGCCAGCAAGGGGTTAGCGGGAGGGCCCAATGAGCAGTTCTTC. Its translation: CASKGLAGGPNEQFF.

This clone appeared a few times. The chain couples TRBV28 to TRBJ1-1; D gene uncertain. This CDR3 has 10 amino acids. Germline lookup yields CDR1 MDHEN and CDR2 SYDVKM. Trimming took 10 bases from V and 7 from J, leaving 10 bases between them. For the CDR3, the DNA is TGTGCCACCTCCAGGATTGAAGCTTTCTTT. Protein sequence: CATSRIEAFF.

In DNA, the CDR3 is TGTGCCAGCAGTGAATGGGACATTCCCCCCTACGAGCAGTACTTC. Translation gives CASSEWDIPPYEQYF. This rearrangement joins TRBV6-1 to TRBJ2-7, with D possibly being TRBD1 (6 bases). Germline lookup yields CDR1 MNHNS and CDR2 SASEGT. V was shortened by 2 bases and J by 2 bases, with 13 bases between the two germline ends. This CDR3 contains 15 residues.

Here the CDR3 DNA reads TGTGCCAGCAGTTCGAGTGGAGGGAATCAGCCCCAGCATTTT. Translation: CASSSSGGNQPQHF. This chain links TRBV28 with TRBJ1-5; D is uncertain. CDR1 MDHEN and CDR2 SYDVKM come from the germline V gene. The V end was cut by 4 bases, the J end by 4 bases, with 11 bases between. The CDR3 consists of 14 residues.

The chain links TRBV7-9 to TRBJ1-2; 7 positions agree with TRBD1. The germline V gene has CDR1 SEHNR and CDR2 FQNEAQ (reference sequence). The CDR3 sequence is 14 residues long. V shed 6 bases, J shed 8 bases, and the junction held 12 bases outside the gene matches. The CDR3 protein is CASSQQGVARGYTF. The CDR3 region has the DNA TGTGCCAGCAGTCAGCAGGGGGTTGCTAGGGGCTACACCTTC.

This clone showed up just once. This sequence joins TRBV19 and TRBJ1-3; 7 nucleotides line up with TRBD1. Per the germline V gene, CDR1 is LNHDA and CDR2 is SQIVND (reference sequence). Trimming took 9 bases from V and 4 from J; bases not matched to a gene: 15. The CDR3 extends over 16 amino acids. CDR3 bases: TGTGCCAGCGCACTGATCACCGGGACAGCAGGAAACACCATATATTTT. This gives the protein CASALITGTAGNTIYF. The variable domain in full, completed from reference TRBV19 and TRBJ1-3, reads DGGITQSPKYLFRKEGQNVTLSCEQNLNHDAMYWYRQDPGQGLRLIYYSQIVNDFQKGDIAEGYSVSREKKESFPLTVTSAQKNPTAFYLCASALITGTAGNTIYFGEGSWLTVV.

CDR3 nucleotide sequence: TGTGCCAGCAGTGGACAGGGGAGTGGGGCCAACGTCCTGACTTTC. Translation gives CASSGQGSGANVLTF. The chain couples TRBV6-5 to TRBJ2-6; 9 bases line up with TRBD1. From germline, CDR1 is MNHEY and CDR2 SVGAGI. With 5 bases clipped from V and 3 bases from J, the junction kept 2 bases outside the gene matches. The CDR3 length is 15 residues.

The rearrangement links TRBV5-4 to TRBJ2-7, with 7 bases matching TRBD2. The germline V gene has CDR1 SGHNT and CDR2 YYREEE (reference sequence). V lost 4 bases, J lost 5 bases, and 15 bases stayed unmatched. The CDR3 has 16 amino acids. Here the CDR3 DNA reads TGTGCCAGCAGCGGGCCCCAGGAAGCGGGGAGTAACGAGCAGTACTTC. Its translation is CASSGPQEAGSNEQYF.

The V call is TRBV28, the J call TRBJ1-4; 7 nucleotides match TRBD1. Looked up from germline, CDR1 is MDHEN and CDR2 is SYDVKM. The CDR3 consists of 20 residues. The J segment lost 6 bases and the V segment lost 6 bases, leaving 25 bases of the junction unmatched. The CDR3 nucleotides are TGTGCCAGCAGCAGTTTGATCTTAATCAGCTTGGACAGGCCAGATGAAAAACTGTTTTTT. Residues: CASSSLILISLDRPDEKLFF.

The chain combines TRBV7-9 with TRBJ2-1; a weak D match, TRBD1 (6 bases). V dropped 1 base and J dropped 9 bases, with 10 bases sitting between them. Per the germline V gene, CDR1 is SEHNR and CDR2 is FQNEAQ (reference sequence). This CDR3 has 13 residues. Written as DNA, the CDR3 is TGTGCCAGCAGCTTAGGGGGGCAGGGTGAGCAGTTCTTC. Protein product: CASSLGGQGEQFF.

The gene calls are TRBV28 and TRBJ2-6; 9 nucleotides match TRBD1. Losses at the gene ends were 6 bases for V and 3 bases for J; bases not matched to a gene: 3. Germline CDR1 MDHEN, CDR2 SYDVKM. The CDR3 consists of 15 residues. CDR3 sequence reads: CASRRQGDGANVLTF. CDR3 DNA sequence: TGTGCCAGCAGAAGACAGGGGGATGGGGCCAACGTCCTGACTTTC.

The rearrangement joins TRBV28 to TRBJ2-7, with 8 nucleotides matching TRBD2. CDR3 size: 13 residues. The germline CDR1 and CDR2 sequences are MDHEN and SYDVKM. V lost 4 bases to trimming and J lost 7 bases; unmatched junction nucleotides: 6. This CDR3 is CASSSAGAGEQYF. CDR3 coding DNA: TGTGCCAGCAGTTCAGCGGGAGCAGGGGAGCAGTACTTC.

The chain uses TRBV29-1 and TRBJ2-3; 8 positions match TRBD1. The CDR3 is 13 amino acids. The ends lost 8 bases at V and 2 bases at J; junction bases unmatched: 6. Germline V lookup: CDR1 SQVTM, CDR2 ANQGSEA. The CDR3 loop reads CSSEDRDTDTQYF. The CDR3, as DNA: TGCAGCTCGGAGGACAGGGACACAGATACGCAGTATTTT.

This chain connects TRBV6-1 to TRBJ1-2; unclear D gene. Per germline, CDR1 MNHNS and CDR2 SASEGT. Trimming shortened V by 1 base and J by 3 bases, and 12 bases separated the two germline ends. The CDR3 loop spans 15 amino acids. This CDR3 is CASSEGFGKDYGYTF. The CDR3, as DNA: TGTGCCAGCAGTGAAGGCTTCGGGAAAGACTATGGCTACACCTTC.

The chain employs TRBV7-2 and TRBJ2-7, with unresolved D. There are 14 residues in the CDR3. Germline values: CDR1 SGHTA, CDR2 FQGNSA. The ends were cut back, 5 bases at V and 0 bases at J, with 11 bases in the middle. CDR3 nucleotide sequence: TGTGCCAGCAGCCCTCTATTATTCTCCTACGAGCAGTACTTC. Its protein product is CASSPLLFSYEQYF. Complete variable domain (other parts from reference TRBV7-2 and TRBJ2-7): GAGVSQSPSNKVTEKGKDVELRCDPISGHTALYWYRQSLGQGLEFLIYFQGNSAPDKSGLPSDRFSAERTGGSVSTLTIQRTQQEDSAVYLCASSPLLFSYEQYFGPGTRLTVT.

The CDR3 region is CASSGLAGEHEQYF. The CDR3 DNA reads as TGTGCCAGCAGTGGACTAGCGGGAGAGCACGAGCAGTACTTC. The rearrangement links TRBV27 to TRBJ2-7; 13 bases fit TRBD2. Germline loops: CDR1 MNHEY, CDR2 SMNVEV (reference sequence). Unmatched junction bases numbered 3, after V lost 5 bases and J lost 5 bases. The CDR3 is 14 amino acids.

The J gene is TRBJ2-3, the V gene TRBV9; 13 bases fit TRBD2. Trimming removed 7 bases from V and 6 bases from J; junction bases left unmatched: 8. The length of the CDR3 is 15 residues. Germline loops: CDR1 SGDLS, CDR2 YYNGEE. The DNA of the CDR3 is TGTGCCAGCCACGGGACTAGCGGGACGAAGGATACGCAGTATTTT. Translating it yields CASHGTSGTKDTQYF.

The V gene is TRBV6-1, the J gene TRBJ2-7; 7 positions match TRBD2. V shed 10 bases and J 1 base; nucleotides not matched to a gene: 10. The CDR3 length is 14 residues. The germline CDR1 and CDR2 sequences are MNHNS and SASEGT. The CDR3 DNA reads as TGTGCCATAAAGCGGGACTCCCAATCCTACGAGCAGTACTTC. It codes for CAIKRDSQSYEQYF.

The rearrangement links TRBV6-6 to TRBJ2-7; 9 bases fit TRBD1. With V trimmed by 5 bases and J by 5 bases, 10 bases remained unmatched. This CDR3 is built from 15 residues. Germline V gene lookup returns CDR1 MNHNY and CDR2 SVGAGI (reference sequence). CDR3 DNA sequence: TGTGCCAGCAGTGACCCGGGACAGGGTCTCAACGAGCAGTACTTC. This translates into CASSDPGQGLNEQYF.

The chain carries TRBV7-8 and TRBJ2-2, with 8 positions matching TRBD1. Germline values: CDR1 SGHVS, CDR2 FQNEAQ. With 6 bases clipped from V and 0 bases from J, the junction kept 9 bases outside the gene matches. CDR3 length: 17 amino acids. For the CDR3, the DNA is TGTGCCAGCAGGCCAGGACAGGGTCTTTCGAACACCGGGGAGCTGTTTTTT. Its protein product is CASRPGQGLSNTGELFF.

V gene TRBV19 combines with J gene TRBJ1-2, with TRBD1 matching 7 bases. This CDR3 contains 14 residues. V lost 4 bases and J lost 8; bases outside the gene matches: 10. Germline V CDR1 and CDR2: LNHDA, SQIVND (reference sequence). The CDR3 protein is CASSKIEGARGYTF. The DNA for the CDR3 is TGTGCCAGTAGTAAGATCGAGGGGGCGAGAGGCTACACCTTC.

The V call is TRBV28, the J call TRBJ1-5, with TRBD1 as a possible D gene (5 bases). Germline V CDR1 and CDR2: MDHEN, SYDVKM. Trimming removed 6 bases at V and 0 bases at J, with 9 bases between. The CDR3 sequence is 14 residues long. The CDR3 here is CASRTVYSNQPQHF. CDR3 in DNA: TGTGCCAGCAGGACAGTTTATAGCAATCAGCCCCAGCATTTT.

As concerns this clone: At one of its ends the junction is not consistent with the germline gene, which may arise from a read error. The chain combines TRBV7-9 with TRBJ1-5; the D gene is possibly TRBD1 (5 bases). Germline CDR1 and CDR2: SEHNR and FQNEAQ (reference sequence). The CDR3 sequence is 13 residues long. The CDR3 sequence: CSSSSTGDQPQHF. The CDR3 nucleotides read TGTTCCAGCAGTTCTACAGGTGATCAGCCCCAGCATTTT.

The rearrangement joins TRBV4-3 to TRBJ2-7, with 7 positions matching TRBD2. Germline assignment: CDR1 LGHNA and CDR2 YSLEER. V was clipped by 1 base and J by 5 bases; unmatched bases: 11. The CDR3 is 16 amino acids. The CDR3: CASSQGATLAADEQYF. CDR3 nucleotide sequence: TGCGCCAGCAGCCAAGGGGCTACCCTAGCGGCCGACGAGCAGTACTTC.

This chain connects TRBV6-5 to TRBJ2-5; the match to TRBD1 covers 7 bases. V shed 5 bases and J 1 base; nucleotides not matched to a gene: 4. The CDR3 consists of 14 residues. CDR1 is MNHEY and CDR2 is SVGAGI in the germline V gene. CDR3 in amino acids: CASSEGQIQETQYF. The CDR3 DNA is TGTGCCAGCAGTGAGGGACAGATCCAAGAGACCCAGTACTTC.

J is TRBJ2-5 and V is TRBV30; TRBD2 matches at 13 bases. V shed 3 bases, J shed 5 bases, and the junction held 15 bases outside the gene matches. This CDR3 is 18 amino acids long. CDR1 GTSNPN and CDR2 SVGIG come from the germline V gene (reference sequence). The CDR3 DNA sequence: TGTGCCTGGAGCCCTACAGGGGTCGGACTAGCGGGAGTTGAGACCCAGTACTTC. Protein product: CAWSPTGVGLAGVETQYF.